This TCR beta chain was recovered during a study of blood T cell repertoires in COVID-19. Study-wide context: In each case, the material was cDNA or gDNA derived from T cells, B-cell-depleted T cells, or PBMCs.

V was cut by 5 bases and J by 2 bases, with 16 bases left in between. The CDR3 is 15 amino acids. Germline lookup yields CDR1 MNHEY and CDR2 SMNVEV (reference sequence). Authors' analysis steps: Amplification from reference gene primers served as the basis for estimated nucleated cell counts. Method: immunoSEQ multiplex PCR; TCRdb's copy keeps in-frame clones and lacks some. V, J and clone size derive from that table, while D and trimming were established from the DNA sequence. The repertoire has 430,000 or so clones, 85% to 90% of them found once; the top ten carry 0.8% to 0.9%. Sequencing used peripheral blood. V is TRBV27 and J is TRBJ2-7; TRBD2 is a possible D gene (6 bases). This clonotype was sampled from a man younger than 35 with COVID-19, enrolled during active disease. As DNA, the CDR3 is TGTGCCAGCAGTACCTTAGCGGACCCCCCCTACGAGCAGTACTTC. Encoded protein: CASSTLADPPYEQYF.